The rows below give T cell receptor beta chains drawn from one sample of a study of OX40 agonist ivuxolimab in advanced cancers. Only in-frame clones appear in the TCRdb table, and some are missing; sequencing was by immunoSEQ multiplex PCR. The data show approximately 94,000 clones, under 95% seen once. The sequencing used CD4+ or CD8+ T cells sorted from blood, collected in a trial of the OX40 agonist ivuxolimab. The receptors here all came from an adult with an advanced solid tumor such as melanoma, head and neck, liver or kidney cancer. CDR3s include the opening cysteine and the closing phenylalanine or tryptophan. The order of the fields is J gene, clone size, D gene, V gene, CDR3 DNA, CDR3 protein. D genes are given only for firm matches. Clone sizes are given selectively: once, few, many, or a class where the clone is expanded.

TRBJ1-5 | . | . | TRBV4-2 | TGTGCCAGCAGCCAAGTTGGCAATCAGCCCCAGCATTTT | CASSQVGNQPQHF
TRBJ2-6 | . | . | TRBV5-8 | TGTGCCAGCAGCTTGGTTGACAGCTCCGGGGCCAACGTCCTGACTTTC | CASSLVDSSGANVLTF
TRBJ2-2 | once | TRBD2 | TRBV4-2 | TGTGCCAGCAGCCAATGGGATCTAGTGACTAGCGGGAGTGGGGAGCTGTTTTTT | CASSQWDLVTSGSGELFF
TRBJ2-1 | . | TRBD2 | TRBV7-8 | TGTGCCAGCAGCCCCCCCCACCCCCTACTAGCGCGGACCGGTAATGAGCAGTTCTTC | CASSPPHPLLARTGNEQFF
TRBJ1-2 | . | TRBD1 | TRBV7-2 | TGTGCCAGCAGCCCAGGGGGCGTTGGCTACACCTTC | CASSPGGVGYTF
TRBJ2-7 | . | . | TRBV18 | TGTGCCAGCTCACCAGGAGACACCTACGAGCAGTACTTC | CASSPGDTYEQYF
TRBJ2-3 | once | . | TRBV11-3 | TGTGCCAGCAGCTTAGGCGGTAGCACAGATACGCAGTATTTT | CASSLGGSTDTQYF
TRBJ2-7 | . | . | TRBV7-2 | TGTGCCAGCAGCCCGGAGGAGCGGGCCCGCTACGAGCAGTACTTC | CASSPEERARYEQYF
TRBJ2-7 | . | TRBD1 | TRBV6-6 | TGTGCCAGCAGTAAAGGACAGGGGTTTACCTACGAGCAGTACTTC | CASSKGQGFTYEQYF
TRBJ2-3 | . | TRBD2 | TRBV4-1 | TGCGCCAGCAGCCCGAGAGGGACTAGCGGGAGAGGTCCCACAGATACGCAGTATTTT | CASSPRGTSGRGPTDTQYF
TRBJ1-1 | . | TRBD1 | TRBV5-1 | TGCGCCAGCAGCCAGGGACAGGGGAATGGGGTCACTGAAGCTTTCTTT | CASSQGQGNGVTEAFF
TRBJ2-3 | . | . | TRBV5-1 | TGCGCCAGCAGCTCGGACAGCCCAGATACGCAGTATTTT | CASSSDSPDTQYF
TRBJ1-5 | . | . | TRBV6-1 | TGTGCCAGCAGTGATACGAATCAGCCCCAGCATTTT | CASSDTNQPQHF
TRBJ2-1 | . | TRBD1 | TRBV2 | TGTGCCAGCCAAACACAGGGGCCCCAATACAATGAGCAGTTCTTC | CASQTQGPQYNEQFF
TRBJ2-5 | . | . | TRBV11-2 | TGTGCCAGCAGCGGCGTACAGGGACCCAAAGAGACCCAGTACTTC | CASSGVQGPKETQYF
TRBJ1-1 | . | TRBD1 | TRBV5-1 | TGCGCCAGCAGTTCAGGGGGCGTGCGGCGGAACACTGAAGCTTTCTTT | CASSSGGVRRNTEAFF
TRBJ1-5 | . | . | TRBV6-6 | TGTGCCATCAGTGAGTCTTTGCAGCCCCAGCATTTT | CAISESLQPQHF
TRBJ1-2 | . | TRBD1 | TRBV28 | TGTGCCAGCAGCGACAGGGTGGGGAGAGGCTACACCTTC | CASSDRVGRGYTF
TRBJ2-7 | . | TRBD1 | TRBV5-1 | TGCGCCAGCAGCTTCTCCCCGACAGGGCCGACCTCCTACGAGCAGTACTTC | CASSFSPTGPTSYEQYF
TRBJ1-1 | . | TRBD1 | TRBV5-4 | TGTGCCAGCAGCGGACAGGGTTGGGCCACTGAAGCTTTCTTT | CASSGQGWATEAFF
TRBJ2-1 | once | . | TRBV7-3 | TGTGCCAGCAGCGTCGGGCCCAACAATGAGCAGTTCTTC | CASSVGPNNEQFF
TRBJ2-5 | . | TRBD2 | TRBV28 | TGTGCCAGCAGTTTAACATTCAGCGGGGCTATCCAAGAGACCCAGTACTTC | CASSLTFSGAIQETQYF
TRBJ1-2 | . | . | TRBV4-3 | TGCGCCAGCAGCCAAGTGTTCCGGGGCAGAGGGGCTAACTATGGCTACACCTTC | CASSQVFRGRGANYGYTF
TRBJ2-7 | . | . | TRBV2 | TGTGCCAGCAGTGGAGGAGGCTACGAGCAGTACTTC | CASSGGGYEQYF
TRBJ1-1 | . | . | TRBV7-2 | TGTGCCAGCAGCCGAGGGTACACTGAAGCTTTCTTT | CASSRGYTEAFF
TRBJ2-3 | once | . | TRBV14 | TGTGCCAGCAGCCCTAGTCGTAGGCAGTATTTT | CASSPSRRQYF
TRBJ1-1 | . | TRBD1 | TRBV5-1 | TGCGCCAGCAGCTACAGGGGAGTGAACACTGAAGCTTTCTTT | CASSYRGVNTEAFF
TRBJ2-3 | . | TRBD2 | TRBV4-2 | TGTGCCAGCAGCCGCGCCCGGGGACTAGCGGGAGGGTACTCAGATACGCAGTATTTT | CASSRARGLAGGYSDTQYF
TRBJ2-3 | . | . | TRBV29-1 | TGCAGCGTCGGTCGGGTCACAGATACGCAGTATTTT | CSVGRVTDTQYF
TRBJ2-5 | . | . | TRBV10-2 | TGCGCCAGCAGATGGGGTAGCCAAGAGACCCAGTACTTC | CASRWGSQETQYF
TRBJ2-7 | . | TRBD2 | TRBV7-2 | TGTGCCAGCAGCTTAGGAACGGGAGGGCCTTACGAGCAGTACTTC | CASSLGTGGPYEQYF
TRBJ2-1 | . | . | TRBV28 | TGTGCCAGCAGTGTTCACGCGGGGCAAGGCAATGAGCAGTTCTTC | CASSVHAGQGNEQFF
TRBJ1-2 | . | TRBD1 | TRBV7-9 | TGTGCCAGCAGCTCAAGACAGGGGAACTATGGCTACACCTTC | CASSSRQGNYGYTF
TRBJ2-1 | . | . | TRBV7-8 | TGTGCCAGCAGCTCATATCGGGTTACCTCCTACAATGAGCAGTTCTTC | CASSSYRVTSYNEQFF
TRBJ2-7 | . | . | TRBV6-1 | TGTGCCAGCAGACGCCTCGAGAGCTCCTACGAGCAGTACTTC | CASRRLESSYEQYF
TRBJ2-7 | . | . | TRBV28 | TGTGCCAGCAGTTTAATCGGCGGCTACGAGCAGTACTTC | CASSLIGGYEQYF
TRBJ2-1 | . | . | TRBV5-1 | TGCGCCAGCAGCAAAAGAGGTGAGCAGTTCTTC | CASSKRGEQFF
TRBJ2-3 | . | . | TRBV6-1 | TGTGCCAGCAGTGAAGCCGGGCTGACGACAGATACGCAGTATTTT | CASSEAGLTTDTQYF
TRBJ2-2 | . | . | TRBV18 | TGTGCCAGCTCGCTAGTCGCGCCCGGGGAGCTGTTTTTT | CASSLVAPGELFF
TRBJ2-5 | . | . | TRBV6-6 | TGTGCCAGCACCCTGGGCCTGAGCCAAGAGACCCAGTACTTC | CASTLGLSQETQYF
TRBJ2-3 | . | TRBD2 | TRBV30 | TGTGCCTGGCTACCCCGACTAGCGGGGTTCACAGATACGCAGTATTTT | CAWLPRLAGFTDTQYF
TRBJ2-7 | few | . | TRBV21-1 | TGTGCCAGCAGCTCCCCGGACGAGCAGTACTTC | CASSSPDEQYF
TRBJ2-3 | once | . | TRBV28 | TGTGCCAGCAGTGTACTATCGGGAACAGATACGCAGTATTTT | CASSVLSGTDTQYF
TRBJ2-3 | . | . | TRBV4-1 | TGCGCCAGCAGCCATAGGGGGGACCTCACAGATACGCAGTATTTT | CASSHRGDLTDTQYF
TRBJ2-2 | . | . | TRBV5-1 | TGCGCCAGCAGCTTGGGTTCTGGGGAGCTGTTTTTT | CASSLGSGELFF
TRBJ1-4 | . | . | TRBV5-5 | TGTGCCAGCAGCTGGGGGGCAGGCGGTGAAAAACTGTTTTTT | CASSWGAGGEKLFF
TRBJ2-5 | . | TRBD1 | TRBV5-1 | TGCGCCAGCAGCCCGGGGACAGGGGAAGAGACCCAGTACTTC | CASSPGTGEETQYF
TRBJ1-3 | . | TRBD1 | TRBV19 | TGTGCCAGTTACAGGGGAGGCTCTGGAAACACCATATATTTT | CASYRGGSGNTIYF
TRBJ2-7 | . | TRBD2 | TRBV5-1 | TGCGCCAGCAGCTTGGTTGGGGCGTTAGCGGGAGGGCGGCCCTACGAGCAGTACTTC | CASSLVGALAGGRPYEQYF
TRBJ2-3 | . | . | TRBV6-1 | TGTGCCAGCAGTGGACTCCGGGGGCGGGGGACAGATACGCAGTATTTT | CASSGLRGRGTDTQYF